Shown below are 17 T cell receptor beta chains from a single sample sequenced in a study of PD-1 blockade in classical Hodgkin lymphoma. TCRdb keeps only in-frame clones here, not all; method: immunoSEQ multiplex PCR. The data contain more than 40,000 clones, 80% of them singletons. Time point specified: cycle 4 day 1 (C4D1), after less than 7 weeks of nivolumab. All trial patients relapsed after autologous stem cell transplantation. The sequencing used peripheral blood mononuclear cells (PBMCs), collected before the fourth cycle of nivolumab. All receptors derive from a human donor with classical Hodgkin lymphoma.

The rearrangement uses TRBV6-1 and TRBJ1-3, with D possibly being TRBD1 (5 bases). The V and J ends lost 7 bases and 3 bases respectively, with 16 bases between them. Germline V gene lookup returns CDR1 MNHNS and CDR2 SASEGT. This CDR3 spans 15 amino acids. The CDR3 is CASTDPGRGGNTIYF. CDR3 in DNA: TGTGCCAGCACGGATCCGGGACGAGGTGGAAACACCATATATTTT.

This clone was seen once. This rearrangement joins TRBV18 to TRBJ1-2, with D unclear. Germline loops: CDR1 KGHSH, CDR2 LQKENI. The CDR3 loop spans 15 amino acids. With 3 bases removed from V and 3 bases from J, the gap between germline ends came to 14 bases. In nucleotides, the CDR3 is TGTGCCAGCTCACCGAAATTCGACGGGGACTATGGCTACACCTTC. Its translation: CASSPKFDGDYGYTF.

The chain has TRBV5-1 and TRBJ2-3; D is tentatively TRBD1 or TRBD2 (5 bases each). Germline assignment: CDR1 SGHRS and CDR2 YFSETQ. This CDR3 contains 15 residues. Trimming left V 0 bases short and J 8 bases short, with 16 bases between. CDR3 nucleotide sequence: TGCGCCAGCAGCTTGGAAGGGGCCGGTGGGGGTACGCAGTATTTT. Amino acids: CASSLEGAGGGTQYF.

The chain combines TRBV30 with TRBJ2-2; TRBD1 matches at 7 bases. The V gene end was trimmed by 6 bases and the J gene end by 0 bases; junction bases not matched to a gene: 4. The CDR3 has 14 residues. Germline V CDR1 and CDR2: GTSNPN, SVGIG (reference sequence). The CDR3 DNA follows: TGTGCCTGCCCGGGACAGACGAACACCGGGGAGCTGTTTTTT. Translated: CACPGQTNTGELFF.

Written as DNA, the CDR3 is TGTGCCAGCAGCCAAGGGGGGGGGCCCGGGACCTACGAGCAGTACTTC. It is translated as CASSQGGGPGTYEQYF. The gene calls are TRBV4-2 and TRBJ2-7; possible D gene TRBD2, 7 bases. There are 16 residues in the CDR3. The germline V gene encodes CDR1 LGHNA and CDR2 YNFKEQ. V was cut by 1 base and J by 2 bases, with 15 bases left in between.

The chain has TRBV11-2 and TRBJ1-2; D not certain. The V and J ends lost 9 bases and 7 bases respectively, with 6 bases between them. Germline lookup yields CDR1 SGHAT and CDR2 FQNNGV. This CDR3 contains 9 residues. The CDR3 DNA is TGTGCCAGAGTCCTTGGCTACACCTTC. It specifies CARVLGYTF. Combining the CDR3 with reference TRBV11-2 and TRBJ1-2 gives the whole variable domain EAGVAQSPRYKIIEKRQSVAFWCNPISGHATLYWYQQILGQGPKLLIQFQNNGVVDDSQLPKDRFSAERLKGVDSTLKIQPAKLEDSAVYLCARVLGYTFGSGTRLTVV.

This clone is a singleton in its sample. The genes are TRBV7-9 and TRBJ2-7; no firm D call. There are 14 residues in the CDR3. Per germline, CDR1 SEHNR and CDR2 FQNEAQ (reference sequence). V was trimmed by 8 bases and J by 0 bases, leaving 14 bases between them. The CDR3 DNA reads TGTGCCAGCGGCGCGAGCTCCACCTCCTACGAGCAGTACTTC. It yields the protein CASGASSTSYEQYF.

The J gene is TRBJ1-2, the V gene TRBV6-6; no definite D call. Germline V CDR1 and CDR2: MNHNY, SVGAGI (reference sequence). V lost 0 bases to trimming and J lost 6 bases, with 8 bases between them. This CDR3 spans 13 amino acids. The CDR3 loop is CASSYSKQNGYTF. CDR3 bases: TGTGCCAGCAGTTACTCGAAGCAGAATGGCTACACCTTC.

This chain uses TRBV19 with TRBJ1-5; 10 bases fit TRBD1. Germline V gene sequence: CDR1 LNHDA, CDR2 SQIVND (reference sequence). Trimming took 8 bases from V and 0 from J; bases not matched to a gene: 7. The CDR3 is 16 residues long. The CDR3 region is CASFRTGGISNQPQHF. The DNA for the CDR3 is TGTGCCAGTTTTCGGACAGGGGGAATTAGCAATCAGCCCCAGCATTTT. The full variable domain, with the rest looked up from reference TRBV19 and TRBJ1-5, is DGGITQSPKYLFRKEGQNVTLSCEQNLNHDAMYWYRQDPGQGLRLIYYSQIVNDFQKGDIAEGYSVSREKKESFPLTVTSAQKNPTAFYLCASFRTGGISNQPQHFGDGTRLSIL.

This clone appeared a single time. The chain employs TRBV21-1 and TRBJ2-7. TRBV21-1 is recorded as a pseudogene. There are 14 residues in the CDR3. CDR3 region: CASSKAGERYEQYF. The CDR3 DNA follows: TGTGCCAGCAGCAAAGCGGGGGAGAGGTACGAGCAGTACTTC.

The rearrangement uses TRBV11-3 and TRBJ1-2; tentatively, D is TRBD1 (5 bases). Trimming left V 5 bases short and J 5 bases short, with 15 bases between. CDR1 and CDR2 from the germline V gene are SGHNT and YENEEA. This CDR3 spans 14 amino acids. CDR3 sequence (DNA): TGTGCCAGCAGCCCGAGGGGATCCATTTATGGCTACACCTTC. Its translation is CASSPRGSIYGYTF.

The V gene is TRBV7-2, the J gene TRBJ2-1; D possibly corresponds to TRBD1 (5 bases). Between the trimmed V and J ends, which lost 4 bases and 8 bases, there was a span of 27 bases. This CDR3 is 18 amino acids long. From germline, CDR1 is SGHTA and CDR2 FQGNSA. This CDR3 is CASSSTSASVGPPYEQFF. DNA of the CDR3: TGTGCCAGCAGCTCGACCTCGGCCTCGGTGGGGCCCCCGTATGAGCAGTTCTTC. Together with reference TRBV7-2 and TRBJ2-1, the CDR3 gives the full variable domain: GAGVSQSPSNKVTEKGKDVELRCDPISGHTALYWYRQSLGQGLEFLIYFQGNSAPDKSGLPSDRFSAERTGGSVSTLTIQRTQQEDSAVYLCASSSTSASVGPPYEQFFGPGTRLTVL.

The chain joins TRBV10-3 to TRBJ2-3, with 11 bases aligning to TRBD2. Trimming at V came to 11 bases and at J to 0 bases, leaving 4 bases not matched to a gene. CDR1 is ENHRY, CDR2 SYGVKD, per germline. The CDR3 totals 14 residues. The DNA for the CDR3 is TGTGCCGTCTGGACTAGCGGGAGCACAGATACGCAGTATTTT. Amino acid sequence: CAVWTSGSTDTQYF.

The J gene is TRBJ2-1, the V gene TRBV18, with unresolved D. CDR1 KGHSH and CDR2 LQKENI come from the germline V gene. The CDR3 spans 15 residues. Trimming took off 2 bases at V and 0 bases at J, with 8 bases between the two ends. The CDR3, as DNA: TGTGCCAGCTCACCAGGGGTCAGCTCCTACAATGAGCAGTTCTTC. This translates into CASSPGVSSYNEQFF.

This chain joins TRBV29-1 and TRBJ1-1; D gene ambiguous. Germline V gives CDR1 SQVTM, CDR2 ANQGSEA. CDR3 length equals 13 residues. With 4 bases removed from V and 6 bases from J, the gap between germline ends came to 15 bases. The CDR3 region is CSVGVGSRAEAFF. The CDR3 nucleotides are TGCAGCGTTGGAGTGGGCTCTAGGGCTGAAGCTTTCTTT.

V gene TRBV19 combines with J gene TRBJ2-7; the match to TRBD1 covers 8 bases. Germline V lookup: CDR1 LNHDA, CDR2 SQIVND (reference sequence). The CDR3 runs to 16 residues. V lost 4 bases to trimming and J lost 10 bases; unmatched junction nucleotides: 18. The CDR3, as DNA: TGTGCCAGTAGTACCTCTAGCGACAGGGGATTACGAGAACAGTACTTC. Its protein product is CASSTSSDRGLREQYF.

This clone has only a few counts. CDR3 DNA: TGTGCCAGCAGTGGGGTTCTAGCGGGGGGTTTCCAAGAGACCCAGTACTTC. Its translation is CASSGVLAGGFQETQYF. This chain joins TRBV25-1 and TRBJ2-5; 11 nucleotides match TRBD2. Germline CDR1 and CDR2: MGHDK and SYGVNS. V lost 4 bases, J lost 1 base, and 8 bases stayed unmatched. The CDR3 runs to 17 residues.